This is a list of T cell receptor beta chains from one sample in a study of blood T cell repertoires in COVID-19. Assay used: immunoSEQ multiplex PCR; TCRdb lists only in-frame clones, some missing. The sample has roughly 420,000 clones, roughly 88% seen once. The source material was PBMCs or T cells enriched from blood (not recorded which). The receptors come from a woman aged 25 to 39 with acute COVID-19. CDR3s include the opening cysteine and the closing phenylalanine or tryptophan. Fields, in order: D gene, clone size, V gene, J gene, CDR3 protein, CDR3 DNA. The D gene is left open where the match is weak. Clone size is shown for a subset of rows, as once, few, many or a class of expanded clone.

-,-,TRBV6-5,TRBJ2-7,CASSPRVRYEQYF,TGTGCCAGCAGTCCCCGAGTACGCTACGAGCAGTACTTC
-,once,TRBV10-2,TRBJ2-3,CASSGRIEPTDTQYF,TGCGCCAGCAGTGGGAGGATCGAACCGACAGATACGCAGTATTTT
-,-,TRBV24-1,TRBJ2-5,CATSDLRQGGTQYF,TGTGCCACCAGTGATTTGAGACAGGGAGGAACCCAGTACTTC
TRBD1,-,TRBV5-1,TRBJ1-5,CASSLGTGFHQPQHF,TGCGCCAGCAGCCTAGGGACAGGGTTCCATCAGCCCCAGCATTTT
TRBD2,-,TRBV7-3,TRBJ2-3,CASSGPGLAGTDTQYF,TGTGCCAGCAGCGGTCCGGGACTAGCGGGTACAGATACGCAGTATTTT
-,-,TRBV5-5,TRBJ2-7,CASSLMGRGGDEQYF,TGTGCCAGCAGCTTGATGGGCAGGGGCGGCGACGAGCAGTACTTC
-,-,TRBV24-1,TRBJ1-1,CATSDGANTEAFF,TGTGCCACCAGTGATGGGGCTAACACTGAAGCTTTCTTT
-,once,TRBV2,TRBJ1-4,CASSDPRNEKLFF,TGTGCCAGCAGTGACCCCCGTAATGAAAAACTGTTTTTT
TRBD1,-,TRBV5-8,TRBJ2-3,CASSFRTGRGADTQYF,TGTGCCAGCAGCTTCCGGACAGGACGGGGCGCAGATACGCAGTATTTT
TRBD1,-,TRBV6-5,TRBJ1-2,CASTSQGVGGYTF,TGTGCCAGCACCTCACAGGGGGTAGGCGGCTACACCTTC
-,few,TRBV24-1,TRBJ1-2,CATSEDRSYGYTF,TGTGCCACCAGTGAAGACAGGTCATATGGCTACACCTTC
TRBD1,-,TRBV27,TRBJ2-2,CASSSAGTGNTGELFF,TGTGCCAGCAGTTCAGCCGGGACAGGGAACACCGGGGAGCTGTTTTTT
-,-,TRBV14,TRBJ1-6,CASSQVQYNSPLHF,TGTGCCAGCAGCCAAGTACAGTACAATTCACCCCTCCACTTT
-,-,TRBV6-5,TRBJ2-1,CASMPHLSSYNEQFF,TGTGCCAGCATGCCGCACCTGAGCTCCTACAATGAGCAGTTCTTC
TRBD2,once,TRBV2,TRBJ2-3,CAGRDLTDTQYF,TGTGCCGGGAGGGACCTCACAGATACGCAGTATTTT
TRBD2,once,TRBV6-5,TRBJ2-1,CASSLLAGIEQFF,TGTGCCAGCAGTTTACTAGCGGGGATTGAGCAGTTCTTC
-,-,TRBV2,TRBJ2-7,CATSVGGAPDYEQYF,TGTGCCACCTCAGTGGGGGGGGCACCCGACTACGAGCAGTACTTC
TRBD1,-,TRBV24-1,TRBJ2-1,CATSRDREVNEQFF,TGTGCCACCAGCCGGGACAGGGAGGTAAATGAGCAGTTCTTC
-,once,TRBV11-2,TRBJ1-3,CASSLYAGLGNTIYF,TGTGCCAGCAGCTTATACGCAGGGCTGGGAAACACCATATATTTT
TRBD1,-,TRBV3-1/TRBV3-2,TRBJ1-3,CASSQGDYPGGSGNTIYF,TGTGCCAGCAGCCAAGGAGACTACCCAGGGGGCTCTGGAAACACCATATATTTT
TRBD1,once,TRBV27,TRBJ1-6,CASSPRQGQGSPLHF,TGTGCCAGCAGTCCCCGACAGGGTCAGGGTTCACCCCTCCACTTT
TRBD1,-,TRBV30,TRBJ2-7,CAITWTGYEQYF,TGTGCCATCACATGGACAGGCTACGAGCAGTACTTC